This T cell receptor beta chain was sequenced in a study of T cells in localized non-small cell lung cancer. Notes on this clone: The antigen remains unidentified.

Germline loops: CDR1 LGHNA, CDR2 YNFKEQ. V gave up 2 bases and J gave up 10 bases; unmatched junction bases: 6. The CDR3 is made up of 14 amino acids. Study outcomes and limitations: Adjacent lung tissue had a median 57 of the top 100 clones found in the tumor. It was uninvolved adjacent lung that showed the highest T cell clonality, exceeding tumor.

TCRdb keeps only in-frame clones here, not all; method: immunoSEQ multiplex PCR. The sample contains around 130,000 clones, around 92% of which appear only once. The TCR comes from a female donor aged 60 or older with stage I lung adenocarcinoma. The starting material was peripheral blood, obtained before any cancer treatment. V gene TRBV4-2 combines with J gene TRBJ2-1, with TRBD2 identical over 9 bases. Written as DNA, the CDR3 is TGTGCCAGCAGCCAACCCATTAGCGGGAGCGAGCAGTTCTTC. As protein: CASSQPISGSEQFF.